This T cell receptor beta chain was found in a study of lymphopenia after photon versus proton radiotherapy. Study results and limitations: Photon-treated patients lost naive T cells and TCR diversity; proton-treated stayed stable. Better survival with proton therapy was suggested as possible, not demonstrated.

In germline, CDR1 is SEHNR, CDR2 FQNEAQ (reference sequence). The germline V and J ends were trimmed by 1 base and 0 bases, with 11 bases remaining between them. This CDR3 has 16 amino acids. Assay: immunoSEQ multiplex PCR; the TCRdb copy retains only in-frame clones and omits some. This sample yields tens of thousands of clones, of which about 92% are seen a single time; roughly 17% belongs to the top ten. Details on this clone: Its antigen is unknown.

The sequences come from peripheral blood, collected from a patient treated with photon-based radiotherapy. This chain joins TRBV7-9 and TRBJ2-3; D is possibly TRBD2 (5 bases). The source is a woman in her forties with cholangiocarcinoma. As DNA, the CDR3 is TGTGCCAGCAGCTTAGATCGGGGAGCTAGCACAGATACGCAGTATTTT. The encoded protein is CASSLDRGASTDTQYF. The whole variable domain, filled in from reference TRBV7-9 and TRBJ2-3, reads DTGVSQNPRHKITKRGQNVTFRCDPISEHNRLYWYRQTLGQGPEFLTYFQNEAQLEKSRLLSDRFSAERPKGSFSTLEIQRTEQGDSAMYLCASSLDRGASTDTQYFGPGTRLTVL.